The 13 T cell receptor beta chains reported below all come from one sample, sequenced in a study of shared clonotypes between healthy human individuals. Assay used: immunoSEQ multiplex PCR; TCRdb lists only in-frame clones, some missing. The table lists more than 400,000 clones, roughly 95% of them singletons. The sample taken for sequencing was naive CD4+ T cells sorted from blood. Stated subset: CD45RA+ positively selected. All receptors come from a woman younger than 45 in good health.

The CDR3 reads CAISDPGQGLSYEQYF. The DNA for the CDR3 is TGTGCCATCAGTGACCCTGGACAGGGTCTCTCCTACGAGCAGTACTTC. The chain employs TRBV10-3 and TRBJ2-7; 8 bases are a match to TRBD1. This CDR3 region has 16 residues. The germline V gene encodes CDR1 ENHRY and CDR2 SYGVKD. The V and J ends lost 3 bases and 0 bases, in that order; junction bases with no gene match: 7.

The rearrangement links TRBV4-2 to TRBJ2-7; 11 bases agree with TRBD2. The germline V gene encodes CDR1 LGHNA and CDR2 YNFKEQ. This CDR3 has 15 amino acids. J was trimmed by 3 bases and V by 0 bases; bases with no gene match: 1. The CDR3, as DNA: TGTGCCAGCAGCCAAGAACTAGCGGGAGTCTACGAGCAGTACTTC. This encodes CASSQELAGVYEQYF.

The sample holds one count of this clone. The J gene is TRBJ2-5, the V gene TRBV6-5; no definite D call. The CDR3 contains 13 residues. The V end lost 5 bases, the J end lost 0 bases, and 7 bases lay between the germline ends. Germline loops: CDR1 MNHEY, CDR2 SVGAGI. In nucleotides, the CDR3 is TGTGCCAGCAGTATAGCAGACCAAGAGACCCAGTACTTC. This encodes CASSIADQETQYF.

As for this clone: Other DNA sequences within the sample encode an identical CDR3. The CDR3 region is CASSTGQGTYEQYF. CDR3 DNA sequence: TGTGCCAGTAGTACGGGACAGGGGACCTACGAGCAGTACTTC. V usage is TRBV19 and J usage is TRBJ2-7, with TRBD1 matching 10 bases. This CDR3 comprises 14 residues. The germline V gene encodes CDR1 LNHDA and CDR2 SQIVND (reference sequence). The V and J ends lost 4 bases and 2 bases, in that order; junction bases with no gene match: 2.

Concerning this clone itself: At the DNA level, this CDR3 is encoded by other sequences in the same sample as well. Here the CDR3 reads CASSLGLAGSYEQYF. CDR3 DNA sequence: TGTGCCAGCAGCTTGGGACTAGCGGGATCCTACGAGCAGTACTTC. The V gene is TRBV5-8, the J gene TRBJ2-7, with 11 bases identical to TRBD2. Germline V gene lookup returns CDR1 SGHTS and CDR2 YDEGEE. J was trimmed by 1 base and V by 0 bases; bases with no gene match: 0. This CDR3 has 15 residues.

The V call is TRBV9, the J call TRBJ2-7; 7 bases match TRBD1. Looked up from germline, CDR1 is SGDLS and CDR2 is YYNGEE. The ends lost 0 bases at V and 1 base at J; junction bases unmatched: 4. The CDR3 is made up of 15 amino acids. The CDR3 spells CASSVDPTGSYEQYF. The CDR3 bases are TGTGCCAGCAGCGTAGATCCGACAGGGTCCTACGAGCAGTACTTC.

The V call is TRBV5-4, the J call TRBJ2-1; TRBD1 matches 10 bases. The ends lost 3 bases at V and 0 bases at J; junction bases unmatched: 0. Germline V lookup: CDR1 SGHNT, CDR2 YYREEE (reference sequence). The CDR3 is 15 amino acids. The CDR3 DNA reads TGTGCCAGCAGCTGGACAGGGGGCTCCTACAATGAGCAGTTCTTC. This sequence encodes CASSWTGGSYNEQFF.

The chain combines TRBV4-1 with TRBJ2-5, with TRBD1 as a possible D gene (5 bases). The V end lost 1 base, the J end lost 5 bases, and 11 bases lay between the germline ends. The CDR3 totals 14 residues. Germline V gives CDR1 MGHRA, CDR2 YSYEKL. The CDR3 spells CASSQGQLRETQYF. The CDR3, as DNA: TGCGCCAGCAGCCAAGGACAGTTGCGGGAGACCCAGTACTTC.

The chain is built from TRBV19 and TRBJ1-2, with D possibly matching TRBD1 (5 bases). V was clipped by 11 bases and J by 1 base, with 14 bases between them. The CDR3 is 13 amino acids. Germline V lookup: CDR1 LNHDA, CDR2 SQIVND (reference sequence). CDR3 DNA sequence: TGTGCCGGGAGACAGTGGGATAACTATGGCTACACCTTC. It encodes CAGRQWDNYGYTF.

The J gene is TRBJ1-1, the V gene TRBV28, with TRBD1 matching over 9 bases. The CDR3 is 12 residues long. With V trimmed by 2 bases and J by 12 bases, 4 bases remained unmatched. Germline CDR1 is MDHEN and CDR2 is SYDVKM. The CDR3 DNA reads TGTGCCAGCAGTTTAGGGACAGGGAGGTCTTTCTTT. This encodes CASSLGTGRSFF.

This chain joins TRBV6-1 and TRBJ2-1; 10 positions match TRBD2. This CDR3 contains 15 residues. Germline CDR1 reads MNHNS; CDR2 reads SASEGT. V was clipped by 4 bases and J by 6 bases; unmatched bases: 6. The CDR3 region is CASSVSSGRFNEQFF. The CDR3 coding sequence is TGTGCCAGCAGTGTAAGTAGCGGGAGGTTCAATGAGCAGTTCTTC.

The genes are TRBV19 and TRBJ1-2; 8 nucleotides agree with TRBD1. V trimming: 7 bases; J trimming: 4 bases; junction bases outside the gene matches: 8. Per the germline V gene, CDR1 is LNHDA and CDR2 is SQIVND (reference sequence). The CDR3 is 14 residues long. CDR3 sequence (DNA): TGTGCCAGTACCGGACAGGGTGTTGGCTATGGCTACACCTTC. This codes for CASTGQGVGYGYTF.

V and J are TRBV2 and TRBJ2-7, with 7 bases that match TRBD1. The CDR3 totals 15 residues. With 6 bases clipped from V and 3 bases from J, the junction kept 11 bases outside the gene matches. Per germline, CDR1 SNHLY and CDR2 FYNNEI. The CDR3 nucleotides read TGTGCCAGCAGGATTACCGGGACAGCGATCTACGAGCAGTACTTC. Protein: CASRITGTAIYEQYF.